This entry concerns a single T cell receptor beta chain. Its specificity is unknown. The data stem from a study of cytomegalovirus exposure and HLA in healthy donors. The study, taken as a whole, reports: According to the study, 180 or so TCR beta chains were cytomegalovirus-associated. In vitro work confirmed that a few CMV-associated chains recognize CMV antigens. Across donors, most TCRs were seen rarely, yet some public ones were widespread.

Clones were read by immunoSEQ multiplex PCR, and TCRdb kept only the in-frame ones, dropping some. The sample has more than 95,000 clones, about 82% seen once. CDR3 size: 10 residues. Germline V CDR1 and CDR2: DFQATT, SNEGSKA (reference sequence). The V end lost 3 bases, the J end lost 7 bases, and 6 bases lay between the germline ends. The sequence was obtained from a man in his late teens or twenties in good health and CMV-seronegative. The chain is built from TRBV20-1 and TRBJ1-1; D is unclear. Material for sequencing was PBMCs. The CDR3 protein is CSARSLEAFF. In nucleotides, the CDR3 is TGCAGTGCTAGGTCCCTTGAAGCTTTCTTT.